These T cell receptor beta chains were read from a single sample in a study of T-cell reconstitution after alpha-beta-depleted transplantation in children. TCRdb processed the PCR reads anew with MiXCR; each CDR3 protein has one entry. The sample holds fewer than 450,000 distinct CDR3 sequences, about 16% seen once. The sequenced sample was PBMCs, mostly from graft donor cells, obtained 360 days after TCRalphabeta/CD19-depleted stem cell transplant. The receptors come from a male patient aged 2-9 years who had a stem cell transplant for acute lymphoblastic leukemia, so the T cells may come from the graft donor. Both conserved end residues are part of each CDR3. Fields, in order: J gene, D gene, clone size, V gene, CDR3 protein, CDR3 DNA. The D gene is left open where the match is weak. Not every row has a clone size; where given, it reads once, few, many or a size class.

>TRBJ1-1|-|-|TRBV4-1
CASSPTMGGNTEAFF
TGCGCCAGCAGCCCCACCATGGGGGGGAACACTGAAGCTTTCTTT
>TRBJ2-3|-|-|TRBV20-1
CSARGPADTQYF
TGCAGTGCTAGGGGACCGGCGGATACGCAGTATTTT
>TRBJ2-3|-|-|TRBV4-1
CASSQVSESTDTQYF
TGCGCCAGCAGCCAAGTTAGCGAGAGCACAGATACGCAGTATTTT
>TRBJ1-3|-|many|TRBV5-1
CASSLGTGNTIYF
TGCGCCAGCAGCTTGGGGACTGGAAACACCATATATTTT
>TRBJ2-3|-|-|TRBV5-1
CASSLDRVGADTQYF
TGCGCCAGCAGCTTGGACAGGGTCGGTGCAGATACGCAGTATTTT
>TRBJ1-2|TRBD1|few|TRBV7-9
CASSFSDRLDYGYTF
TGTGCCAGCAGCTTTTCGGACAGGCTTGACTATGGCTACACCTTC
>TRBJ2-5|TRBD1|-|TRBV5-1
CASSRGQPNQETQYF
TGCGCCAGCAGCCGGGGACAGCCGAACCAAGAGACCCAGTACTTC
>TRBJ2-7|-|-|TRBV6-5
CASSPRGGSAYEQYF
TGTGCCAGCAGTCCTCGAGGTGGGAGCGCCTACGAGCAGTACTTC
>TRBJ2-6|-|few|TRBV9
CASSAQMGVGANVLTF
TGTGCCAGCAGCGCTCAGATGGGGGTTGGGGCCAACGTCCTGACTTTC
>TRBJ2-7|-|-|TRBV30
CAWSVGHEQYF
TGTGCCTGGAGTGTAGGGCACGAGCAGTACTTC
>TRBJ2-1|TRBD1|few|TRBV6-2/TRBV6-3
CASSPGTGGPSTNNEQFF
TGTGCCAGCAGTCCCGGGACAGGTGGCCCTAGCACCAACAATGAGCAGTTCTTC
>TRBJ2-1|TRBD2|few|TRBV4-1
CASSQTSGRAGDDNEQFF
TGCGCCAGCAGCCAAACTAGCGGGAGGGCCGGGGACGACAATGAGCAGTTCTTC
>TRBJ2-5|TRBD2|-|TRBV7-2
CASRNRSGSETQYF
TGTGCCAGCAGGAACCGTAGCGGGTCCGAGACCCAGTACTTC
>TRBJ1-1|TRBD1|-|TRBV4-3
CASSQTGTGNTEAFF
TGCGCCAGCAGCCAGACCGGGACAGGGAACACTGAAGCTTTCTTT
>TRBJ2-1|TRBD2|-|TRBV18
CASSGTSNEQFF
TGTGCCAGCTCTGGGACTAGCAATGAGCAGTTCTTC
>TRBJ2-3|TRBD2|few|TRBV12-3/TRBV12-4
CASSFWPSGRAADTQYF
TGTGCCAGCAGTTTCTGGCCCAGCGGGAGGGCCGCAGATACGCAGTATTTT
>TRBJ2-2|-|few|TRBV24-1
CATSDSRTGELFF
TGTGCCACCAGTGATTCACGTACCGGGGAGCTGTTTTTT
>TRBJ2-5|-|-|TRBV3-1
CASSLMTQGGETQYF
TGTGCCAGCAGCCTTATGACACAAGGGGGAGAGACCCAGTACTTC